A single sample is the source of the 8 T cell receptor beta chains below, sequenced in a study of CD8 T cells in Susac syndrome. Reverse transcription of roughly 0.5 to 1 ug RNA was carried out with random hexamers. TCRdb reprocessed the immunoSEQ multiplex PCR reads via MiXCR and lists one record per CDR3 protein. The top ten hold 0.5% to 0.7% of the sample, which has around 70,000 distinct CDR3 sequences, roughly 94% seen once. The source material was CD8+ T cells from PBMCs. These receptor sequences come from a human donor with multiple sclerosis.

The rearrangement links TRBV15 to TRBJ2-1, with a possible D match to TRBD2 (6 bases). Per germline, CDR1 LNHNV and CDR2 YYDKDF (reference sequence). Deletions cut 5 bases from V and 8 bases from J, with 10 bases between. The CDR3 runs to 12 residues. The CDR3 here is CATSGGTYEQFF. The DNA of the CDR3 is TGTGCCACCAGCGGAGGGACGTATGAGCAGTTCTTC.

CDR3 nucleotide sequence: TGCAGCGCTAGTGAAGGCACAGATACGCAGTATTTT. Translated, it gives CSASEGTDTQYF. This chain joins TRBV29-1 and TRBJ2-3; no definite D call. The germline CDR1 and CDR2 sequences are SQVTM and ANQGSEA. The CDR3 is made up of 12 amino acids. The V gene lost 7 bases and the J gene lost 1 base, with 9 bases spanning the gap.

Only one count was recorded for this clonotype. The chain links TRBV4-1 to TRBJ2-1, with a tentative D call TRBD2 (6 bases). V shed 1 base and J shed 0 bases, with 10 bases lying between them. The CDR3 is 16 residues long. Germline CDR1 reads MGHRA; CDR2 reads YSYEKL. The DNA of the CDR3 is TGCGCCAGCAGCCAAGTGCTGGACTACTCCTACAATGAGCAGTTCTTC. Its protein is CASSQVLDYSYNEQFF.

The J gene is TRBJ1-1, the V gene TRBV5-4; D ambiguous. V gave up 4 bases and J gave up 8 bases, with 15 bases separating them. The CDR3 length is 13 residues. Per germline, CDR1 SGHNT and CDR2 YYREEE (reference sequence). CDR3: CASSNPTPGEAFF. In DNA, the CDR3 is TGTGCCAGCAGCAATCCCACCCCCGGGGAAGCTTTCTTT.

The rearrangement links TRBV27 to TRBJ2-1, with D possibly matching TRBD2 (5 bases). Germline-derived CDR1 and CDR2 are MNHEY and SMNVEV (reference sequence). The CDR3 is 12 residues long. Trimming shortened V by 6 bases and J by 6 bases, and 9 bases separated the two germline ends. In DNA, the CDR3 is TGTGCCAGCAGGCTAGCAGGCAATGAGCAGTTCTTC. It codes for CASRLAGNEQFF.

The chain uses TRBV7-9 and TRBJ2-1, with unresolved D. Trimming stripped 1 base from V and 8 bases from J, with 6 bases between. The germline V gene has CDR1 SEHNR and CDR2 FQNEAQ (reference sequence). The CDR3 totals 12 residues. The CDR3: CASSLELYEQFF. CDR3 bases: TGTGCCAGCAGCTTAGAGCTATATGAGCAGTTCTTC. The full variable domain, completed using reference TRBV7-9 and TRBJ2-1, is DTGVSQNPRHKITKRGQNVTFRCDPISEHNRLYWYRQTLGQGPEFLTYFQNEAQLEKSRLLSDRFSAERPKGSFSTLEIQRTEQGDSAMYLCASSLELYEQFFGPGTRLTVL.

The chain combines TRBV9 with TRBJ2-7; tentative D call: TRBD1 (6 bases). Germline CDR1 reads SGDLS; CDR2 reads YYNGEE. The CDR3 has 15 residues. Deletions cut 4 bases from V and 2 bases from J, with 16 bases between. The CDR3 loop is CASSQTGTPTYEQYF. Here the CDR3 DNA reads TGTGCCAGCAGCCAGACCGGGACACCGACCTACGAGCAGTACTTC.

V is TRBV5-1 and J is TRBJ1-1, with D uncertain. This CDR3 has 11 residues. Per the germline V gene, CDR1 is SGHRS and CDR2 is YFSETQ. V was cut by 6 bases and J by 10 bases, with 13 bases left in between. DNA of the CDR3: TGCGCCAGCAATTCTGCCGAAGGAGCTTTCTTT. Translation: CASNSAEGAFF.